A single sample gave rise to the 21 T cell receptor beta chains below, sequenced in a study of human T cells and chemical hapten exposure. From the RACE reads, TCRdb called clonotypes with MiXCR, one entry per CDR3 protein. In the table there are tens of thousands of distinct CDR3 sequences, around 10% of which are singletons. Stated time point: pre-sensitization, week 0. Treatment: therapeutic diphenylcyclopropenone sensitization with weekly scalp DPC. Source: whole blood, taken in connection with sensitization to the hapten diphenylcyclopropenone (DPC). All receptors come from a woman aged 40 to 50 with alopecia areata. Some clones in this sample may be carry-over from other donors' samples.

As to this clonotype: A much larger clone lies one base from this, so it may be a read error. The chain links TRBV18 to TRBJ2-3, with D maybe TRBD1 (6 bases). CDR3 length equals 13 residues. Germline V CDR1 and CDR2: KGHSH, LQKENI. CDR3 sequence reads: CACSAQGKDTQYF. CDR3 coding DNA: TGTGCCTGCTCAGCACAGGGAAAAGATACGCAGTATTTT.

This clonotype came up many times. The V gene is TRBV7-3, the J gene TRBJ1-5; maybe TRBD1 (5 bases). Trimming shortened V by 2 bases and J by 3 bases, and 11 bases separated the two germline ends. Germline CDR1 is SGHTA and CDR2 is FQGTGA. This CDR3 contains 15 residues. The CDR3 region is CASSLSGGNNQPQHF. The CDR3 coding sequence is TGTGCCAGCAGCTTATCTGGGGGGAACAATCAGCCCCAGCATTTT. The variable domain in full, with the rest retrieved from reference TRBV7-3 and TRBJ1-5, is GAGVSQTPSNKVTEKGKYVELRCDPISGHTALYWYRQSLGQGPEFLIYFQGTGAADDSGLPNDRFFAVRPEGSVSTLKIQRTERGDSAVYLCASSLSGGNNQPQHFGDGTRLSIL.

The CDR3 nucleotides read TGTGCCAGCAGCCCGAATGAAAAACTGTTTTTT. As protein: CASSPNEKLFF. V usage is TRBV7-9 and J usage is TRBJ1-4; D remains unclear. This CDR3 spans 11 amino acids. CDR1 is SEHNR and CDR2 is FQNEAQ in the germline V gene (reference sequence). Trimming removed 5 bases from V and 5 bases from J, with 3 bases in between.

This clonotype showed up many times. This rearrangement joins TRBV6-2 or TRBV6-3 to TRBJ2-2, with D maybe TRBD1 (6 bases). The CDR3 loop spans 14 amino acids. Germline CDR1 MNHEY, CDR2 SVGEGT. V dropped 7 bases and J dropped 3 bases, with 12 bases sitting between them. DNA of the CDR3: TGTGCCAGCACCCCGACAGGATACACCGGGGAGCTGTTTTTT. Translated: CASTPTGYTGELFF.

This clonotype has more than one count but fewer than ten. The genes are TRBV6-6 and TRBJ2-7; D gene ambiguous. CDR1 and CDR2 (germline): MNHNY, SVGAGI (reference sequence). This CDR3 spans 11 amino acids. Trimming left V 6 bases short and J 4 bases short, with 7 bases between. CDR3 protein: CASRAAYEQYF. The CDR3 DNA reads as TGTGCCAGCAGGGCGGCTTACGAGCAGTACTTC.

CDR3 DNA sequence: TGTGCCAGCAGCCGCGGACAGGGAAGCTATGGCTACACCTTC. Translation gives CASSRGQGSYGYTF. This chain joins TRBV6-5 and TRBJ1-2, with TRBD1 matching over 8 bases. Trimming cost V 6 bases and J 4 bases; bases outside gene matches: 7. This CDR3 has 14 residues. Germline V gene sequence: CDR1 MNHEY, CDR2 SVGAGI.

For this clonotype: One end of the junction fails to match germline, which may point to a read error. Here the CDR3 DNA reads TGTGCCAGCAATGAAAAGGAGAGCATTCAGTACTTC. The encoded protein is CASNEKESIQYF. V is TRBV25-1 and J is TRBJ2-4; D unresolved. This CDR3 has 12 residues. Germline values: CDR1 MGHDK, CDR2 SYGVNS.

This clonotype turned up a few times. The chain is built from TRBV5-1 and TRBJ2-1; 15 bases agree with TRBD2. Looked up from germline, CDR1 is SGHRS and CDR2 is YFSETQ. The CDR3 runs 18 residues. V was pared by 2 bases and J by 3 bases, with 6 bases of the junction left unmatched. CDR3 residues: CASSFGTSGRTHYNEQFF. In DNA form, the CDR3 reads TGCGCCAGCAGCTTTGGGACTAGCGGGAGGACGCACTACAATGAGCAGTTCTTC. Together with reference TRBV5-1 and TRBJ2-1, the CDR3 gives the full variable domain: KAGVTQTPRYLIKTRGQQVTLSCSPISGHRSVSWYQQTPGQGLQFLFEYFSETQRNKGNFPGRFSGRQFSNSRSEMNVSTLELGDSALYLCASSFGTSGRTHYNEQFFGPGTRLTVL.

This clonotype was observed many times. This rearrangement joins TRBV14 to TRBJ1-1; possible D gene TRBD1, 5 bases. V was pared by 3 bases and J by 5 bases, with 10 bases between. The CDR3 is 13 residues long. Per the germline V gene, CDR1 is SGHDN and CDR2 is FVKESK. For the CDR3, the DNA is TGTGCCAGCAGCCAGATTGGGACGACTGAAGCTTTCTTT. Protein product: CASSQIGTTEAFF.

This chain uses TRBV2 with TRBJ2-5; 9 positions match TRBD2. The CDR3 has 14 residues. Germline V gives CDR1 SNHLY, CDR2 FYNNEI. Germline trimming cut 5 bases from V and 4 bases from J; bases unmatched to any gene: 5. As DNA, the CDR3 is TGTGCCAGCAGTCGATTTAGCGGGGGAGAGACCCAGTACTTC. This codes for CASSRFSGGETQYF. Drawing the rest from reference TRBV2 and TRBJ2-5, the complete variable domain is EPEVTQTPSHQVTQMGQEVILRCVPISNHLYFYWYRQILGQKVEFLVSFYNNEISEKSEIFDDQFSVERPDGSNFTLKIRSTKLEDSAMYFCASSRFSGGETQYFGPGTRLLVL.

This clonotype was recorded many times. The chain uses TRBV7-2 and TRBJ2-2; perhaps TRBD1 as D (5 bases). Germline loops: CDR1 SGHTA, CDR2 FQGNSA. The CDR3 runs to 15 residues. The germline V and J ends were trimmed by 0 bases and 3 bases, with 8 bases remaining between them. In DNA, the CDR3 is TGTGCCAGCAGCTTAGCTGCAGGGTACACCGGGGAGCTGTTTTTT. Translation: CASSLAAGYTGELFF.

Note on this clonotype: This could be a read error, since a much larger clone is one nucleotide away. The chain links TRBV5-5 to TRBJ1-2; D is ambiguous. Germline lookup yields CDR1 SGHKS and CDR2 YYEKEE (reference sequence). The CDR3 is made up of 15 amino acids. Here the CDR3 DNA reads TGTGCCAGCAGCTTGGTAGGCAGGCGAAACTATAGCTACACCTTC. This sequence encodes CASSLVGRRNYSYTF.

The V and J genes are TRBV15 and TRBJ1-5; D is unclear. This CDR3 comprises 17 residues. V was pared by 0 bases and J by 0 bases, with 12 bases between. Germline V gene sequence: CDR1 LNHNV, CDR2 YYDKDF (reference sequence). CDR3 sequence reads: CATSRDPTGNSNQPQHF. The CDR3 coding sequence is TGTGCCACCAGCAGAGATCCGACGGGAAATAGCAATCAGCCCCAGCATTTT.

This clonotype was seen more than once but under ten times. The rearrangement joins TRBV12-5 to TRBJ2-1, with a possible D match to TRBD2 (5 bases). CDR1 is LGHNT and CDR2 is FRNRAP in the germline V gene. The CDR3 totals 14 residues. Trimming took 6 bases from V and 3 from J, leaving 12 bases between them. CDR3 nucleotide sequence: TGTGCTAGTGGCTTTGGAGAGGGCTACAATGAGCAGTTCTTC. It is translated as CASGFGEGYNEQFF.

CDR3 sequence reads: CATSDNRDGHNEQFF. CDR3 in DNA: TGTGCCACCAGTGATAACCGGGACGGACACAATGAGCAGTTCTTC. The V and J genes are TRBV24-1 and TRBJ2-1, with D perhaps TRBD1 or TRBD2 (5 bases each). CDR3 length equals 15 residues. V gave up 3 bases and J gave up 5 bases, with 13 bases separating them. From germline, CDR1 is KGHDR and CDR2 SFDVKD.

The J gene is TRBJ2-1, the V gene TRBV6-5, with D possibly TRBD1 on 5 matching bases. V was clipped by 5 bases and J by 6 bases, with 20 bases between them. CDR1 is MNHEY, CDR2 SVGAGI, per germline. The CDR3 is made up of 16 amino acids. CDR3 nucleotides: TGTGCCAGCAGTCACCGAGGACAAGCCTGGACCAATGAGCAGTTCTTC. Its translation: CASSHRGQAWTNEQFF.

This chain connects TRBV6-2 or TRBV6-3 to TRBJ2-2; D is ambiguous. The V and J ends lost 2 bases and 4 bases respectively, with 11 bases between them. The CDR3 is 15 residues long. The germline V gene encodes CDR1 MNHEY and CDR2 SVGEGT. This CDR3 is CASSYDSSGTGELFF. In nucleotides, the CDR3 is TGTGCCAGCAGTTACGACTCGTCGGGCACCGGGGAGCTGTTTTTT.

On this clonotype: This may arise from a read error, as a much more abundant clone is one base away. The V and J genes are TRBV7-6 and TRBJ2-1; D call uncertain. This CDR3 has 18 residues. Germline V gene lookup returns CDR1 SGHVS and CDR2 FNYEAQ. DNA of the CDR3: TGTGCCAGCAGCTTAGACCGCGTCACTTTAAGCTCCTGCAATGAGCAGTTCTTC. Translated: CASSLDRVTLSSCNEQFF.

At least ten counts were recorded for this clonotype. The chain is built from TRBV7-9 and TRBJ2-7; 8 bases are shared with TRBD1. This CDR3 has 14 amino acids. The V gene end was trimmed by 3 bases and the J gene end by 6 bases; junction bases not matched to a gene: 7. Per the germline V gene, CDR1 is SEHNR and CDR2 is FQNEAQ (reference sequence). DNA of the CDR3: TGTGCCAGCAGCTTTGGGACAGGTTTTTCCGAGCAGTACTTC. Translation gives CASSFGTGFSEQYF.

The genes are TRBV28 and TRBJ2-7, with unresolved D. The V end lost 7 bases, the J end lost 1 base, and 5 bases lay between the germline ends. The CDR3 has 11 residues. Germline V lookup: CDR1 MDHEN, CDR2 SYDVKM. CDR3 nucleotides: TGTGCCAGCAAAGGATCCTACGAGCAGTACTTC. Protein: CASKGSYEQYF.

The genes are TRBV20-1 and TRBJ2-5, with 10 bases aligning to TRBD1. This CDR3 is built from 12 residues. V dropped 5 bases and J dropped 9; count of bases not matched to a gene: 6. The germline CDR1 and CDR2 sequences are DFQATT and SNEGSKA (reference sequence). CDR3 in amino acids: CSAYGQGGAQYF. The CDR3 coding sequence is TGCAGTGCTTATGGACAGGGGGGTGCCCAGTACTTC.